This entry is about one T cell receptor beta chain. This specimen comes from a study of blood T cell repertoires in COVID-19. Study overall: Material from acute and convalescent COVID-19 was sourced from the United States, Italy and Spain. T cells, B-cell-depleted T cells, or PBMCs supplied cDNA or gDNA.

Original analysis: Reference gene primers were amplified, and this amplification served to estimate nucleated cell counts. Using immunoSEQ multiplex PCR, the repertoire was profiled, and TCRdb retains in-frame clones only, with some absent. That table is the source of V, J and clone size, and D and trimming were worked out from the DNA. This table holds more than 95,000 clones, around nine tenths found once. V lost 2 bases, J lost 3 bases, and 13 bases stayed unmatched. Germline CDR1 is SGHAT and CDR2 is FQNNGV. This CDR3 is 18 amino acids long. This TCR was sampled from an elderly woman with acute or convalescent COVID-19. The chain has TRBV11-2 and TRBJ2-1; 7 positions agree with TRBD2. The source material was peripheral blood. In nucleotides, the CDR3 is TGTGCCAGCAGCTTAAGACCGGGACTATGGGGGATCTACAATGAGCAGTTCTTC. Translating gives CASSLRPGLWGIYNEQFF.